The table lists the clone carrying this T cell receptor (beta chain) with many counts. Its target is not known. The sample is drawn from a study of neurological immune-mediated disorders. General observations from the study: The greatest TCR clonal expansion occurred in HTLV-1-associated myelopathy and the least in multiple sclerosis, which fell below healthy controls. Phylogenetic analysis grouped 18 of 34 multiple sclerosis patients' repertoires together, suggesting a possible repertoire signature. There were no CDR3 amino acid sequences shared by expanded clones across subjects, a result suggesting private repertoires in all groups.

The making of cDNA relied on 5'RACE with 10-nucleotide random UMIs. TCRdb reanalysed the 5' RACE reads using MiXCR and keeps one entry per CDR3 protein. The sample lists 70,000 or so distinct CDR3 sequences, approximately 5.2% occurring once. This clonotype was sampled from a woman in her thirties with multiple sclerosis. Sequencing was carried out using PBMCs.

The CDR3 loop is CASKSGDNQPQHF. CDR3 DNA: TGTGCCAGCAAGTCAGGGGATAATCAGCCCCAGCATTTT. The rearrangement uses TRBV12-3 or TRBV12-4 and TRBJ1-5; maybe TRBD1 (6 bases). V lost 7 bases and J 4 bases, leaving 11 bases between the germline ends. The CDR3 covers 13 residues.